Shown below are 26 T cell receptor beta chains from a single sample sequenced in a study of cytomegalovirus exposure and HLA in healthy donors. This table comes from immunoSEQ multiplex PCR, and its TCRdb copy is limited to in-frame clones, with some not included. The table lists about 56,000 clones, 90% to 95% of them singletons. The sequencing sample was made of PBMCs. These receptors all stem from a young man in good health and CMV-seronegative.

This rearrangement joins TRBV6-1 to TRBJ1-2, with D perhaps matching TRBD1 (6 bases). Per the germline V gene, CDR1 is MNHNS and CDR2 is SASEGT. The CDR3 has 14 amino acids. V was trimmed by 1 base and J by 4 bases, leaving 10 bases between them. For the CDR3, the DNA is TGTGCCAGCAGTGAAGGTACAGGGTCCTATGGCTACACCTTC. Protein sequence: CASSEGTGSYGYTF.

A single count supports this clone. Here the CDR3 reads CASSPPAETQYF. In nucleotides, the CDR3 is TGTGCCAGCTCACCACCGGCAGAGACCCAGTACTTC. The J gene is TRBJ2-5, the V gene TRBV18; D is ambiguous. CDR3 length: 12 amino acids. The germline V and J ends were trimmed by 0 bases and 4 bases, with 3 bases remaining between them. CDR1 KGHSH and CDR2 LQKENI come from the germline V gene. The full variable domain, rest sourced from reference TRBV18 and TRBJ2-5, is NAGVMQNPRHLVRRRGQEARLRCSPMKGHSHVYWYRQLPEEGLKFMVYLQKENIIDESGMPKERFSAEFPKEGPSILRIQQVVRGDSAAYFCASSPPAETQYFGPGTRLLVL.

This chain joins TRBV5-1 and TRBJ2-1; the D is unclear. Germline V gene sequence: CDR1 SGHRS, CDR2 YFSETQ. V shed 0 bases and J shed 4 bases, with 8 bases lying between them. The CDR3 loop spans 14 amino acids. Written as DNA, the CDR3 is TGCGCCAGCAGCTTGGAGCCTGCATACAATGAGCAGTTCTTC. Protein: CASSLEPAYNEQFF.

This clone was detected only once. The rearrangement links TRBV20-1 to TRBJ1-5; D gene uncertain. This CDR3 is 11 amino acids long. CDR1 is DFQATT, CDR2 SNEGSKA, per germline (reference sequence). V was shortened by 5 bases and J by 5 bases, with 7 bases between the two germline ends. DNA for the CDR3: TGCAGTGCTGGTGGAGATCAGCCCCAGCATTTT. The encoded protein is CSAGGDQPQHF.

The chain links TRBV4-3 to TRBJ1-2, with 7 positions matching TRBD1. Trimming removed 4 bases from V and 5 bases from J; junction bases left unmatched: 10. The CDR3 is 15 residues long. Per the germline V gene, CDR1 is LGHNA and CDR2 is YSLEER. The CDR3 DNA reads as TGCGCCAGCAGCCGACAACAGGGGACCCAATATGGCTACACCTTC. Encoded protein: CASSRQQGTQYGYTF.

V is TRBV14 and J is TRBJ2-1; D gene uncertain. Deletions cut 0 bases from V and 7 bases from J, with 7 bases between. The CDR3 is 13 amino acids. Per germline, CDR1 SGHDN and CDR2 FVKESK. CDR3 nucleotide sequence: TGTGCCAGCAGCCAAGATATAATGAATGAGCAGTTCTTC. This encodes CASSQDIMNEQFF.

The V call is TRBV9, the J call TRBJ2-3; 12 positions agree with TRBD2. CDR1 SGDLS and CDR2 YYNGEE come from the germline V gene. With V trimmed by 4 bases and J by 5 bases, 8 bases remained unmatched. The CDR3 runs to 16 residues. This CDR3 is CASSPWTSGMRDTQYF. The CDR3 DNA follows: TGTGCCAGCAGCCCTTGGACTAGCGGGATGCGAGATACGCAGTATTTT.

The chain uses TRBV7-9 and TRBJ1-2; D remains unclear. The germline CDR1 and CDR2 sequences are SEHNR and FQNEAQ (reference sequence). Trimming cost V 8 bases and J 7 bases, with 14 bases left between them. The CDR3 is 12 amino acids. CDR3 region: CASVRDRGGYTF. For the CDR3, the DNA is TGTGCCAGCGTACGTGATAGAGGTGGCTACACCTTC.

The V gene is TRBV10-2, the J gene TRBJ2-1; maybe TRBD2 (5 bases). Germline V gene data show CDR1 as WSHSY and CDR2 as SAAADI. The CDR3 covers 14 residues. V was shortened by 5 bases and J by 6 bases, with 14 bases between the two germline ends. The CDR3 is CASSTLSAGNEQFF. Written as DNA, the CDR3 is TGCGCCAGCAGTACCTTGTCTGCGGGCAATGAGCAGTTCTTC.

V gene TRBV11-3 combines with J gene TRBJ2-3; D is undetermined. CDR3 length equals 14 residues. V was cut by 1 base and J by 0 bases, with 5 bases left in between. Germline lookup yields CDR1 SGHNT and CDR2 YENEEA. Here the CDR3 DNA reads TGTGCCAGCAGCTTAGCGAGAAGCACAGATACGCAGTATTTT. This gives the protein CASSLARSTDTQYF.

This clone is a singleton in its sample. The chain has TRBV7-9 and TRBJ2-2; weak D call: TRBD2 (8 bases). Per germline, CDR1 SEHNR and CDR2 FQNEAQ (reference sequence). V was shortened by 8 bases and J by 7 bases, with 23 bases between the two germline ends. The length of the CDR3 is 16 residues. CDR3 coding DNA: TGTGCCAGCCCAATACTACGGGAGGGGGCCGACGGGGAGCTGTTTTTT. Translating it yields CASPILREGADGELFF.

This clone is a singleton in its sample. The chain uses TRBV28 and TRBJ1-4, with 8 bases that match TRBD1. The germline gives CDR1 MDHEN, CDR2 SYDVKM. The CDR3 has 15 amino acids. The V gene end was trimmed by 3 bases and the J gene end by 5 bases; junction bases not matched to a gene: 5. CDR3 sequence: CASSLGGTGNEKLFF. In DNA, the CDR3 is TGTGCCAGCAGTTTGGGCGGGACAGGAAATGAAAAACTGTTTTTT.

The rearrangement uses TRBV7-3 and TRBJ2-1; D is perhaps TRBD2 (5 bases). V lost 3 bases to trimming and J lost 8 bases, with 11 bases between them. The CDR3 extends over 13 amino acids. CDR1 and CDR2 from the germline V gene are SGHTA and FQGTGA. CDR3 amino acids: CASSLVGIDEQFF. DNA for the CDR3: TGTGCCAGCAGCTTGGTCGGGATCGATGAGCAGTTCTTC. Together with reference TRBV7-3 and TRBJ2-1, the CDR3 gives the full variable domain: GAGVSQTPSNKVTEKGKYVELRCDPISGHTALYWYRQSLGQGPEFLIYFQGTGAADDSGLPNDRFFAVRPEGSVSTLKIQRTERGDSAVYLCASSLVGIDEQFFGPGTRLTVL.

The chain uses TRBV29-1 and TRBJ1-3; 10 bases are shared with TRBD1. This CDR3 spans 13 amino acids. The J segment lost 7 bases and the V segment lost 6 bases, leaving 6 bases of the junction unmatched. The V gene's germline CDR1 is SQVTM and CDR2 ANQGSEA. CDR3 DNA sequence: TGCAGCGTAACAGGACAGGGGGTGAACACCATATATTTT. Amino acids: CSVTGQGVNTIYF.

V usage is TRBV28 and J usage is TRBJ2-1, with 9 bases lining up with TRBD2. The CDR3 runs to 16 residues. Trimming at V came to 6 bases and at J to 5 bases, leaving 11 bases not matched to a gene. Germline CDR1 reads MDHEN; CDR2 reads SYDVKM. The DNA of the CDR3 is TGTGCCAGCAGCTCCACCTGGGGCGGGAGGGACAATGAGCAGTTCTTC. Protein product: CASSSTWGGRDNEQFF.

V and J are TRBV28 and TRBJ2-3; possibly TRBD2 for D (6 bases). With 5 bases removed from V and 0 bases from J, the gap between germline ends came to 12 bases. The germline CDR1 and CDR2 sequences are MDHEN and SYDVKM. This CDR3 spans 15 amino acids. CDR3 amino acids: CASSRGLSSTDTQYF. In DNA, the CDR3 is TGTGCCAGCAGTCGCGGACTATCTAGCACAGATACGCAGTATTTT. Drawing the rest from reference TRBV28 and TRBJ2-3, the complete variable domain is DVKVTQSSRYLVKRTGEKVFLECVQDMDHENMFWYRQDPGLGLRLIYFSYDVKMKEKGDIPEGYSVSREKKERFSLILESASTNQTSMYLCASSRGLSSTDTQYFGPGTRLTVL.

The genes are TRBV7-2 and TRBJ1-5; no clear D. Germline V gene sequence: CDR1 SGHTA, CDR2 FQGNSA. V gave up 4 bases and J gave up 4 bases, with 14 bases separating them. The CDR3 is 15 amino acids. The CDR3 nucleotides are TGTGCCAGCAGCTACCACTCGGGCGGGAATCAGCCCCAGCATTTT. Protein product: CASSYHSGGNQPQHF. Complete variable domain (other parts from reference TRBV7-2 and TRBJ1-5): GAGVSQSPSNKVTEKGKDVELRCDPISGHTALYWYRQSLGQGLEFLIYFQGNSAPDKSGLPSDRFSAERTGGSVSTLTIQRTQQEDSAVYLCASSYHSGGNQPQHFGDGTRLSIL.

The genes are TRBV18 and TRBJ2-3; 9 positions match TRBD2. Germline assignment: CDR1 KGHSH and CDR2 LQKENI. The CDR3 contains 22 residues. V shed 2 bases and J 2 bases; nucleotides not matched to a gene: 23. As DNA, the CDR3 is TGTGCCAGCTCACCAGGGGCCGACGCGGGACTAGCTGGTTTAAGCGTCACAGATACGCAGTATTTT. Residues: CASSPGADAGLAGLSVTDTQYF.

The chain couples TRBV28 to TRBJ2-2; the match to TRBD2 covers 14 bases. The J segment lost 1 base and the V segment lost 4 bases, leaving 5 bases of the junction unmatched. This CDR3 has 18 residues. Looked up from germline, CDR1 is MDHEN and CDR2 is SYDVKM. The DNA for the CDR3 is TGTGCCAGCAGTTCCTCGACTAGCGGGAGGGTGAACACCGGGGAGCTGTTTTTT. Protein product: CASSSSTSGRVNTGELFF.

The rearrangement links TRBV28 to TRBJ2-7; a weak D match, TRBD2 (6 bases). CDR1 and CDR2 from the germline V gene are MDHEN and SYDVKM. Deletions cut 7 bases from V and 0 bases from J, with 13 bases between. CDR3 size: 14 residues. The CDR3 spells CASTIGGNSYEQYF. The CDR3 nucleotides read TGTGCCAGCACCATAGGAGGGAACTCCTACGAGCAGTACTTC. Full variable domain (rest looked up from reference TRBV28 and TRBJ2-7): DVKVTQSSRYLVKRTGEKVFLECVQDMDHENMFWYRQDPGLGLRLIYFSYDVKMKEKGDIPEGYSVSREKKERFSLILESASTNQTSMYLCASTIGGNSYEQYFGPGTRLTVT.

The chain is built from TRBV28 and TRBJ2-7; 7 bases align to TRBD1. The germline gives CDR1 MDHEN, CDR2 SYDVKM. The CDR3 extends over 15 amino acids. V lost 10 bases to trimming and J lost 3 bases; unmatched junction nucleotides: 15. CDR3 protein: CATTPIDRDGYEQYF. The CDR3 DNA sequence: TGTGCCACCACGCCTATAGACAGGGACGGCTACGAGCAGTACTTC. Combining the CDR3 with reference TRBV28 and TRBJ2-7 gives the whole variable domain DVKVTQSSRYLVKRTGEKVFLECVQDMDHENMFWYRQDPGLGLRLIYFSYDVKMKEKGDIPEGYSVSREKKERFSLILESASTNQTSMYLCATTPIDRDGYEQYFGPGTRLTVT.

CDR3 in amino acids: CASSRDISNQPQHF. The CDR3 bases are TGTGCCAGCAGCCGGGACATTAGCAATCAGCCCCAGCATTTT. The rearrangement uses TRBV28 and TRBJ1-5; maybe TRBD1 (6 bases). There are 14 residues in the CDR3. The germline gives CDR1 MDHEN, CDR2 SYDVKM. The germline V and J ends were trimmed by 6 bases and 0 bases, with 9 bases remaining between them.

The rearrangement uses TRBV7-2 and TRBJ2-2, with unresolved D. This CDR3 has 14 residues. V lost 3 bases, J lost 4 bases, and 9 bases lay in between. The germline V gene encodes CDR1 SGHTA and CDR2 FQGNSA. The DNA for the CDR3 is TGTGCCAGCAGCTTGGTCAGATCCACCGGGGAGCTGTTTTTT. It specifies CASSLVRSTGELFF.

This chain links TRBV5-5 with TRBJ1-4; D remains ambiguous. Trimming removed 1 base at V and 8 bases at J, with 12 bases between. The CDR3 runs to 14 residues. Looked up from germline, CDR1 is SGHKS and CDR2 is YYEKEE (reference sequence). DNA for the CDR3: TGTGCCAGCAGCTTGTATCCCCGGGGAGAAAAACTGTTTTTT. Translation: CASSLYPRGEKLFF.

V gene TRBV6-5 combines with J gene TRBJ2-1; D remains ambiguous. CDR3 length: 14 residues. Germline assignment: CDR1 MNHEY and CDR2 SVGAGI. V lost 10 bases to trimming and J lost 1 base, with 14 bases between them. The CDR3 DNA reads TGTGCCACCCAAGAGTCCCCTTCCTACAATGAGCAGTTCTTC. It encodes CATQESPSYNEQFF.

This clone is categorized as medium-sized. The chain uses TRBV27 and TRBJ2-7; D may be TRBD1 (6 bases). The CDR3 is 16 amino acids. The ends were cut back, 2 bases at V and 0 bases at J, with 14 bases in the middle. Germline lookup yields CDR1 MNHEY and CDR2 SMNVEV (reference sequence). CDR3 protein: CASSLRGLGASYEQYF. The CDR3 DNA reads TGTGCCAGCAGTTTAAGGGGCCTGGGGGCCTCCTACGAGCAGTACTTC.